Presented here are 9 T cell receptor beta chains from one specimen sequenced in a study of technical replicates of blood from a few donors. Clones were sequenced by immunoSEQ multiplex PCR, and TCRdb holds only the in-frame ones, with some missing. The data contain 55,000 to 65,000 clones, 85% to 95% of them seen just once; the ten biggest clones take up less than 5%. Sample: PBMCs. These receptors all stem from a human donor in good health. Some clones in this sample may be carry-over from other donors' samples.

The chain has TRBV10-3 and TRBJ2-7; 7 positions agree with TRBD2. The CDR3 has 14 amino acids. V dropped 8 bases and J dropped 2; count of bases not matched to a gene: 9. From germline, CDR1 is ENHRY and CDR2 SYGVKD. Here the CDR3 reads CAISSGINPYEQYF. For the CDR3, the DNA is TGTGCCATCTCGAGCGGGATAAACCCCTACGAGCAGTACTTC.

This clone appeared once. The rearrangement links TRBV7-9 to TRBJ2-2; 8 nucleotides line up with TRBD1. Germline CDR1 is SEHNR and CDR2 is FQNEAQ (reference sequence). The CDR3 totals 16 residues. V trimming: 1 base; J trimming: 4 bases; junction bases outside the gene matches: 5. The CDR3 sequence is CASSLVDRGGTGELFF. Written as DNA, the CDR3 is TGTGCCAGCAGCTTAGTCGACAGGGGAGGCACCGGGGAGCTGTTTTTT.

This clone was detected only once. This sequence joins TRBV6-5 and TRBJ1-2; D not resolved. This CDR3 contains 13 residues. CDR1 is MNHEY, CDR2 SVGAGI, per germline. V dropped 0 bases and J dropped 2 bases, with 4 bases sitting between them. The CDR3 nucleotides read TGTGCCAGCAGTTACTCGAGGAACTATGGCTACACCTTC. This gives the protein CASSYSRNYGYTF.

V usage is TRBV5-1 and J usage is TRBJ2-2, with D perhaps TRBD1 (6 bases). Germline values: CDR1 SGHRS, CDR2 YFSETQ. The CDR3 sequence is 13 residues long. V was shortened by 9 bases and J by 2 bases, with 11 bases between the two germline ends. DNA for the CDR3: TGCGCCACCTCGGACAGAAACACCGGGGAGCTGTTTTTT. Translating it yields CATSDRNTGELFF.

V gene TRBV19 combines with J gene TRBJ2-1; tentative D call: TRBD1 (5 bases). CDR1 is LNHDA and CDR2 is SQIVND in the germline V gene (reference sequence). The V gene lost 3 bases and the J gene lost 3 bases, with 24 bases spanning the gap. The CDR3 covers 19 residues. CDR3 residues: CASSIGLQATGTRYNEQFF. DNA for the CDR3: TGTGCCAGTAGTATCGGTCTACAGGCCACGGGCACCCGCTACAATGAGCAGTTCTTC. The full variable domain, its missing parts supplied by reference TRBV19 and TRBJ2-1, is DGGITQSPKYLFRKEGQNVTLSCEQNLNHDAMYWYRQDPGQGLRLIYYSQIVNDFQKGDIAEGYSVSREKKESFPLTVTSAQKNPTAFYLCASSIGLQATGTRYNEQFFGPGTRLTVL.

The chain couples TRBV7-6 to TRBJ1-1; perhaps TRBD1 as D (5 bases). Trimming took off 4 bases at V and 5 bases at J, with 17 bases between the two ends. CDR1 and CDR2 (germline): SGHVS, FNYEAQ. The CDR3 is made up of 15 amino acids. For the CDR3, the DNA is TGTGCCAGCAGCTCCGGTCGGGGGGTAAGGACTGAAGCTTTCTTT. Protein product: CASSSGRGVRTEAFF.

CDR3 in amino acids: CASGFPQGRETHNEQFF. The CDR3 region has the DNA TGTGCTAGTGGTTTTCCCCAAGGGCGGGAGACTCACAATGAGCAGTTCTTC. The V gene is TRBV12-5, the J gene TRBJ2-1, with 7 positions matching TRBD2. Germline CDR1 is LGHNT and CDR2 is FRNRAP. Trimming at V came to 3 bases and at J to 5 bases, leaving 13 bases not matched to a gene. CDR3 length equals 17 residues.

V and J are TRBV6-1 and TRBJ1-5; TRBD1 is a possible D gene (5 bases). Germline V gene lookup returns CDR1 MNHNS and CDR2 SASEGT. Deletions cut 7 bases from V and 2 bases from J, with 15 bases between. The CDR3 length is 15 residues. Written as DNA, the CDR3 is TGTGCCAGCAATGGATGGCAGGGCCGCAATCAGCCCCAGCATTTT. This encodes CASNGWQGRNQPQHF.

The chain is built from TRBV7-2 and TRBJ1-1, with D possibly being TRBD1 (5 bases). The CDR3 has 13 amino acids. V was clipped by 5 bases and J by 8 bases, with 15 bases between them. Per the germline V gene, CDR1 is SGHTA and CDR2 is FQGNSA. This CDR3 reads CASSTREGLEAFF. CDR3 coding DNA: TGTGCCAGCAGCACAAGGGAGGGGTTGGAAGCTTTCTTT.